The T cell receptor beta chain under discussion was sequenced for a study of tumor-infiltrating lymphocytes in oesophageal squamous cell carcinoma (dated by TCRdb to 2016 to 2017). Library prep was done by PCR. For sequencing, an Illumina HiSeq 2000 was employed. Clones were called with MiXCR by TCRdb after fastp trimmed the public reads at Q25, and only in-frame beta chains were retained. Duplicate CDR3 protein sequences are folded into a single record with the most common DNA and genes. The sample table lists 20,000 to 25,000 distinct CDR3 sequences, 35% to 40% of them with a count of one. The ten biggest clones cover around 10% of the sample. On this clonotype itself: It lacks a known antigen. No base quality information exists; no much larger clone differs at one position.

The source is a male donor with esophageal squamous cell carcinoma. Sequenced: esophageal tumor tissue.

The DNA reads TGTGCCAGCAGCCCGGGGACTACCCAGTACTTC. Translated, this gives CASSPGTTQYF. The chain is assembled from TRBV7-2 and TRBJ2-5, with TRBD2 perhaps the D gene, on 6 matching bases. CDR1 and CDR2 were assigned from the germline V gene as SGHTA and FQGNSA. V lost 5 bases and J lost 8 bases; the stretch between them is 9 bases long. The cysteine opens and the phenylalanine closes a CDR3 of 11 amino acids. The retained sequence is limited to the CDR3, 33 bases, with the frame set at the first base.